One sample yielded the 16 T cell receptor beta chains listed below, sequenced in a study of monozygotic twins with inflammatory bowel disease. No DNA is given; TCRdb re-called the 5' RACE reads and lists each CDR3 protein once. In total, the table holds around 150,000 distinct CDR3 sequences. Input material: blood. The receptors originated from a human donor with ulcerative colitis or Crohn's disease, or a healthy co-twin of an affected twin (not recorded which).

This chain uses TRBV5-1 with TRBJ1-4; the TCRdb D gene call, TRBD1, has no DNA to confirm it. The CDR3 is 14 amino acids. Germline V gives CDR1 SGHRS, CDR2 YFSETQ. CDR3: CASSRGGGGEKLFF.

This sequence joins TRBV7-6 and TRBJ2-7; TCRdb's D gene call, TRBD1, goes unchecked for lack of DNA. CDR1 is SGHVS and CDR2 is FNYEAQ in the germline V gene. The CDR3 covers 13 residues. The CDR3 protein is CASSPLPGDEQYF.

The chain is built from TRBV5-8 and TRBJ2-1. CDR1 is SGHTS and CDR2 is YDEGEE in the germline V gene. The CDR3 length is 16 residues. CDR3 residues: CASSGWVGINYNEQFF.

J is TRBJ2-5 and V is TRBV2; TCRdb outputs TRBD2, but without DNA this stays unchecked. Germline V gene sequence: CDR1 SNHLY, CDR2 FYNNEI. CDR3 size: 16 residues. CDR3 sequence: CASSASGGRYGETQYF.

This chain joins TRBV5-4 and TRBJ2-7; the D call of TRBD1 rests on TCRdb alone, since no DNA is present to check it. The CDR3 has 14 residues. The germline gives CDR1 SGHNT, CDR2 YYREEE (reference sequence). CDR3 sequence: CASSLEATADEQYF.

This chain links TRBV29-1 with TRBJ2-7; the TCRdb call, TRBD1, lacks DNA for checking. This CDR3 spans 12 amino acids. Germline V gives CDR1 SQVTM, CDR2 ANQGSEA. CDR3 in amino acids: CSVSPGRYEQYF.

The chain joins TRBV5-4 to TRBJ2-4; no DNA is available, so the TRBD1 call from TCRdb remains unchecked. The CDR3 loop spans 15 amino acids. The germline CDR1 and CDR2 sequences are SGHNT and YYREEE (reference sequence). CDR3: CASKRAPGPKNIQYF.

The chain carries TRBV7-8 and TRBJ2-5. The CDR3 sequence is 12 residues long. Looked up from germline, CDR1 is SGHVS and CDR2 is FQNEAQ. The CDR3 reads CASSPARMTQYF.

The chain uses TRBV7-2 and TRBJ2-2; TCRdb proposes TRBD1, but this gene call is untestable without DNA. Per germline, CDR1 SGHTA and CDR2 FQGNSA. The CDR3 is 13 residues long. The CDR3 sequence is CASSRETTGELFF.

The chain couples TRBV5-1 to TRBJ1-1; lacking DNA, the TRBD1 call made by TCRdb goes unchecked. This CDR3 is built from 14 residues. Germline lookup yields CDR1 SGHRS and CDR2 YFSETQ. The CDR3 region is CASSFGSAGGLAFF.

The chain has TRBV5-5 and TRBJ1-2; TCRdb selects TRBD1, and the lack of DNA leaves this call unchecked. Germline V lookup: CDR1 SGHKS, CDR2 YYEKEE (reference sequence). The CDR3 loop spans 16 amino acids. This chain's CDR3 is CASSFPGQALLYGYTF.

V usage is TRBV11-2 and J usage is TRBJ2-1; there is no DNA to check the TCRdb D call of TRBD2. The CDR3 extends over 15 amino acids. Germline V gene sequence: CDR1 SGHAT, CDR2 FQNNGV. CDR3 protein: CASSSAGLASNEQFF.

This chain connects TRBV13 to TRBJ1-3. This CDR3 contains 14 residues. The V gene's germline CDR1 is PRHDT and CDR2 FYEKMQ (reference sequence). CDR3 sequence reads: CASSLGTSGNTIYF.

The chain employs TRBV18 and TRBJ2-6; TCRdb selects TRBD1, and the lack of DNA leaves this call unchecked. Germline V gene data show CDR1 as KGHSH and CDR2 as LQKENI. The CDR3 runs 17 residues. CDR3 protein: CASSLGGRGSGANVLTF.

The chain carries TRBV20-1 and TRBJ1-1. There are 11 residues in the CDR3. The germline gives CDR1 DFQATT, CDR2 SNEGSKA (reference sequence). CDR3: CSARDSTEAFF.

The rearrangement uses TRBV12-3 or TRBV12-4 and TRBJ2-7; no DNA is available, so the TRBD1 call from TCRdb remains unchecked. The CDR3 extends over 16 amino acids. This CDR3 is CASSPATGKKTYEQYF.